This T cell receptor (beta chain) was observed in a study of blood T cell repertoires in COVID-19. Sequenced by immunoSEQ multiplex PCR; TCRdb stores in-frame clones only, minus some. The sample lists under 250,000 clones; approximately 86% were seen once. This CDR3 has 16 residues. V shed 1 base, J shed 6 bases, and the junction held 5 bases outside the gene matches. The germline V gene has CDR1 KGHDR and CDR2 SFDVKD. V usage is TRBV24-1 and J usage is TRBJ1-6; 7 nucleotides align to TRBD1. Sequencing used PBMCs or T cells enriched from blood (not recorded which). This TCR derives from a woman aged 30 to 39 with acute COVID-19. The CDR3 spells CATSDFGAGGNSPLHF. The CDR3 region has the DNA TGTGCCACCAGTGATTTCGGGGCAGGGGGTAATTCACCCCTCCACTTT.